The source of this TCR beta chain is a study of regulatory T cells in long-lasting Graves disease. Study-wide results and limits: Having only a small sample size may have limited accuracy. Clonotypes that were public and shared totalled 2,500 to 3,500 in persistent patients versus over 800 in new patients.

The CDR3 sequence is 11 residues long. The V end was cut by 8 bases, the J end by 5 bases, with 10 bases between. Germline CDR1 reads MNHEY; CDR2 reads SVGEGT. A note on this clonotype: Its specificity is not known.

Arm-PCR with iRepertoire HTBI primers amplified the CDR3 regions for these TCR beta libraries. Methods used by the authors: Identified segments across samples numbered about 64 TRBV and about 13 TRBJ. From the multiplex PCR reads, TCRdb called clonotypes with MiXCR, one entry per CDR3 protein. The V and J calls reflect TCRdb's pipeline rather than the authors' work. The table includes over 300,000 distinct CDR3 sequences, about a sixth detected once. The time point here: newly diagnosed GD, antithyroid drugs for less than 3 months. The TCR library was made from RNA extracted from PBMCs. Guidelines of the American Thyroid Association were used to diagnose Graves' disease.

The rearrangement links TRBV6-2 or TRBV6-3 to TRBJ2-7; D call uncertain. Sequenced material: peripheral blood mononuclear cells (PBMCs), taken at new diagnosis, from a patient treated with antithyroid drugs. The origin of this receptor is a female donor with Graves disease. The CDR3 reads CASGKPHEQYF. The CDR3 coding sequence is TGTGCCAGCGGCAAGCCTCACGAGCAGTACTTC.